This T cell receptor beta chain was recovered during a study of radiation and T cells in renal cell carcinoma. TCRdb's copy holds only in-frame clones and misses some; the assay was immunoSEQ multiplex PCR. In the table there are around 170,000 clones, 88% of which are singletons. Time point meaning: blood 4 weeks post-SBRT, at nephrectomy. As to treatment: 15 Gy SBRT to primary tumor, nephrectomy 4 weeks later. CDR1 and CDR2 (germline): MNHEY, SVGAGI. V lost 3 bases and J lost 10, with 16 bases in between. This CDR3 comprises 15 residues. The gene calls are TRBV6-5 and TRBJ1-6; TRBD1 might be the D (5 bases). The sequenced sample was blood, obtained from a patient whose treatment included radiotherapy and nephrectomy. The source is a woman in her forties or fifties with renal cell carcinoma. The DNA for the CDR3 is TGTGCCAGCAGTTATAAGTTCGCGGGGACCTCACCCCTCCACTTT. Encoded protein: CASSYKFAGTSPLHF.